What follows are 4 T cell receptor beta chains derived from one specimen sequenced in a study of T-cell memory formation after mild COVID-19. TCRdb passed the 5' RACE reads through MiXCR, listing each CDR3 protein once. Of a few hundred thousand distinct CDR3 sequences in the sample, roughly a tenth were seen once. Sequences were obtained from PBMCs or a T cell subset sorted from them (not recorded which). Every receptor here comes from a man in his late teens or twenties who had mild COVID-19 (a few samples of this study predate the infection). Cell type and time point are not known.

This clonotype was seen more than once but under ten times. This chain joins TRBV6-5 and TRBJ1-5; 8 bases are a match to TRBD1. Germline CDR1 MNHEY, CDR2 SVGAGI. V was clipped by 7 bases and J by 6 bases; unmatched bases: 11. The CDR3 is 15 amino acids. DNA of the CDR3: TGTGCCAGCACGGACAGGGTCGGGTCGCCTCAGCCCCAGCATTTT. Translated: CASTDRVGSPQPQHF.

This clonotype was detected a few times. CDR3 nucleotide sequence: TGCAGTGCTAGGATGGGGGCGGGGTTTGAGACCCAGTACTTC. Translation: CSARMGAGFETQYF. The chain recombines TRBV20-1 with TRBJ2-5, with D perhaps assigned TRBD1 or TRBD2 (6 bases each). V was shortened by 3 bases and J by 5 bases, with 16 bases between the two germline ends. The CDR3 totals 14 residues. From germline, CDR1 is DFQATT and CDR2 SNEGSKA (reference sequence).

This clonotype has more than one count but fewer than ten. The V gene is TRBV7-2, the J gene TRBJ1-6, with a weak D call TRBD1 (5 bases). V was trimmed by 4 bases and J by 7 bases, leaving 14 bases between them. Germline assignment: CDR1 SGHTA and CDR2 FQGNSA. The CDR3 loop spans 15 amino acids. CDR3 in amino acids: CASSYRAGPNSPLHF. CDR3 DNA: TGTGCCAGCAGCTACCGAGCAGGGCCAAATTCACCCCTCCACTTT.

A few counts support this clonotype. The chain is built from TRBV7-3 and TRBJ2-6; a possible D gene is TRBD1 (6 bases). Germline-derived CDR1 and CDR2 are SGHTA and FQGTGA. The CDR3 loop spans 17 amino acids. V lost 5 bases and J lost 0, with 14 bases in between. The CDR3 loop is CASSEGTPASGANVLTF. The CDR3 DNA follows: TGTGCCAGCAGCGAAGGGACACCCGCCTCTGGGGCCAACGTCCTGACTTTC. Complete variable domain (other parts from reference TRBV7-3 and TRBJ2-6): GAGVSQTPSNKVTEKGKYVELRCDPISGHTALYWYRQSLGQGPEFLIYFQGTGAADDSGLPNDRFFAVRPEGSVSTLKIQRTERGDSAVYLCASSEGTPASGANVLTFGAGSRLTVL.